These 22 T cell receptor beta chains were sequenced from one sample in a study of T cell responses to AZD1222 COVID-19 vaccine. Profiling relied on immunoSEQ multiplex PCR, and the TCRdb table lists in-frame clones only, not all of them. This table holds about 150,000 clones, roughly nine tenths found once. The source was peripheral blood, collected on day 0 of AZD1222 vaccination. The receptors here all came from an adult in good health.

The chain combines TRBV15 with TRBJ1-1, with D maybe TRBD1 (5 bases). The CDR3 covers 13 residues. V lost 0 bases to trimming and J lost 11 bases, with 13 bases between them. Germline loops: CDR1 LNHNV, CDR2 YYDKDF (reference sequence). The CDR3 reads CATSRDGGVLAFF. The CDR3 coding sequence is TGTGCCACCAGCAGAGATGGGGGGGTGCTCGCTTTCTTT.

Concerning this clone itself: The sample holds other DNA sequences that translate to the same CDR3. V gene TRBV6-2 or TRBV6-3 combines with J gene TRBJ2-7; D may be TRBD1 (5 bases). The CDR3 runs 12 residues. Germline V gives CDR1 MNHEY, CDR2 SVGEGT. V lost 6 bases and J lost 7, with 13 bases in between. DNA of the CDR3: TGTGCCAGCAGCCTCCAGGGTCGAGAGCAGTACTTC. Residues: CASSLQGREQYF.

This clone was found once. The chain carries TRBV13 and TRBJ2-7; a possible D gene is TRBD1 (6 bases). V was shortened by 5 bases and J by 3 bases, with 17 bases between the two germline ends. Germline V gene data show CDR1 as PRHDT and CDR2 as FYEKMQ (reference sequence). This CDR3 has 15 amino acids. Here the CDR3 DNA reads TGTGCCAGCAGCAACCGGCGCAGGGGTTACTACGAGCAGTACTTC. This sequence encodes CASSNRRRGYYEQYF.

The chain employs TRBV6-5 and TRBJ1-6, with D possibly TRBD1 on 6 matching bases. This CDR3 comprises 15 residues. V lost 7 bases and J 7 bases, leaving 17 bases between the germline ends. Germline lookup yields CDR1 MNHEY and CDR2 SVGAGI. The CDR3: CASTSGRGRNSPLHF. CDR3 in DNA: TGTGCCAGCACCTCGGGCAGGGGTAGGAATTCACCCCTCCACTTT.

The chain combines TRBV6-6 with TRBJ2-2; 10 bases are a match to TRBD2. Trimming at V came to 6 bases and at J to 9 bases, leaving 13 bases not matched to a gene. The CDR3 is made up of 16 amino acids. CDR1 and CDR2 (germline): MNHNY, SVGAGI (reference sequence). CDR3 region: CASRTSGGAFRWELFF. In DNA, the CDR3 is TGTGCCAGCAGAACAAGCGGGGGGGCCTTTCGGTGGGAGCTGTTTTTT.

The V call is TRBV19, the J call TRBJ2-2, with 9 positions matching TRBD1. The CDR3 consists of 16 residues. V shed 3 bases, J shed 0 bases, and the junction held 2 bases outside the gene matches. Germline V gene sequence: CDR1 LNHDA, CDR2 SQIVND (reference sequence). CDR3 DNA: TGTGCCAGTAGTATCGGACAGGGGACGAACACCGGGGAGCTGTTTTTT. Amino acids: CASSIGQGTNTGELFF.

CDR3 sequence: CASSVYGGRSPLHF. The CDR3 DNA sequence: TGTGCCAGCAGTGTGTACGGAGGTCGTTCACCCCTCCACTTT. The gene calls are TRBV2 and TRBJ1-6; D remains unclear. The V end was cut by 4 bases, the J end by 9 bases, with 13 bases between. Looked up from germline, CDR1 is SNHLY and CDR2 is FYNNEI. CDR3 length equals 14 residues.

This clone appeared a few times. The chain is built from TRBV10-3 and TRBJ1-1; TRBD1 aligns across 7 bases. The J segment lost 2 bases and the V segment lost 6 bases, leaving 6 bases of the junction unmatched. Germline V gives CDR1 ENHRY, CDR2 SYGVKD. This CDR3 region has 14 residues. The CDR3 DNA follows: TGTGCCATCAGGGCCGGGACAGCAAACACTGAAGCTTTCTTT. It is translated as CAIRAGTANTEAFF.

The rearrangement uses TRBV5-3 and TRBJ2-7, with D uncertain. TRBV5-3 is labeled an ORF, and its function is uncertain. Trimming removed 4 bases at V and 3 bases at J, with 20 bases between. The CDR3 has 16 residues. In DNA form, the CDR3 reads TGTGCCAGAAGCGAACCGCTACGAGCGACCCACTACGAGCAGTACTTC. Translation: CARSEPLRATHYEQYF.

The V and J genes are TRBV4-3 and TRBJ1-4, with 7 bases identical to TRBD1. This CDR3 contains 15 residues. Per germline, CDR1 LGHNA and CDR2 YSLEER. The V gene end was trimmed by 5 bases and the J gene end by 4 bases; junction bases not matched to a gene: 7. The CDR3 here is CASSARDSVNEKLFF. CDR3 bases: TGCGCCAGCAGCGCCCGGGACAGTGTTAATGAAAAACTGTTTTTT.

The table lists this clone with a count of one. The V gene is TRBV7-9, the J gene TRBJ1-6, with a weak D call TRBD1 (6 bases). The CDR3 is 15 amino acids. V was pared by 1 base and J by 9 bases, with 13 bases between. Germline V gene sequence: CDR1 SEHNR, CDR2 FQNEAQ (reference sequence). Written as DNA, the CDR3 is TGTGCCAGCAGCTTAGATTCAGGGGCAGGTTCACCCCTCCACTTT. The encoded protein is CASSLDSGAGSPLHF. Combining the CDR3 with reference TRBV7-9 and TRBJ1-6 gives the whole variable domain DTGVSQNPRHKITKRGQNVTFRCDPISEHNRLYWYRQTLGQGPEFLTYFQNEAQLEKSRLLSDRFSAERPKGSFSTLEIQRTEQGDSAMYLCASSLDSGAGSPLHFGNGTRLTVT.

The chain uses TRBV27 and TRBJ2-2; no definite D call. Trimming cost V 2 bases and J 2 bases, with 6 bases left between them. CDR1 and CDR2 (germline): MNHEY, SMNVEV (reference sequence). The CDR3 is 14 residues long. CDR3 protein: CASSLTENTGELFF. The CDR3 DNA reads as TGTGCCAGCAGTTTAACAGAAAACACCGGGGAGCTGTTTTTT.

The gene calls are TRBV5-1 and TRBJ1-3, with 11 bases lining up with TRBD1. This CDR3 has 18 residues. The germline V gene encodes CDR1 SGHRS and CDR2 YFSETQ. V gave up 5 bases and J gave up 0 bases; unmatched junction bases: 10. For the CDR3, the DNA is TGCGCCAGCAGAGGGGGCTGGACAGGGGGCTCCTCTGGAAACACCATATATTTT. Residues: CASRGGWTGGSSGNTIYF.

This clone was observed once. V is TRBV19 and J is TRBJ1-3, with D uncertain. The CDR3 length is 15 residues. Trimming cost V 2 bases and J 0 bases, with 8 bases left between them. CDR1 is LNHDA and CDR2 is SQIVND in the germline V gene (reference sequence). The CDR3 nucleotides read TGTGCCAGTAGTATACGCCGGGTCTCTGGAAACACCATATATTTT. Translation: CASSIRRVSGNTIYF.

The V call is TRBV28, the J call TRBJ2-7, with D possibly being TRBD2 (6 bases). CDR1 MDHEN and CDR2 SYDVKM come from the germline V gene. V dropped 5 bases and J dropped 7 bases, with 18 bases sitting between them. The CDR3 has 14 residues. CDR3 nucleotide sequence: TGTGCCAGCAGTACCCCGTGGGGGAGGTTGGAGCAGTACTTC. Amino acids: CASSTPWGRLEQYF.

V and J are TRBV7-3 and TRBJ1-1, with D tentatively TRBD1 (5 bases). The CDR3 covers 14 residues. Germline CDR1 SGHTA, CDR2 FQGTGA. V was cut by 5 bases and J by 0 bases, with 10 bases left in between. CDR3: CASSPGAVNTEAFF. In DNA form, the CDR3 reads TGTGCCAGCAGCCCCGGGGCAGTGAACACTGAAGCTTTCTTT.

The genes are TRBV10-2 and TRBJ2-5, with TRBD1 as a possible D gene (6 bases). V dropped 6 bases and J dropped 7 bases, with 12 bases sitting between them. The CDR3 sequence is 12 residues long. Germline CDR1 is WSHSY and CDR2 is SAAADI. The DNA for the CDR3 is TGCGCCAGCAGCCAGACAGGTGGGACCCAGTACTTC. Its protein product is CASSQTGGTQYF.

This chain links TRBV6-5 with TRBJ2-7, with 7 bases aligning to TRBD1. The CDR3 covers 14 residues. Germline CDR1 MNHEY, CDR2 SVGAGI. V lost 7 bases and J lost 3; bases outside the gene matches: 9. CDR3 in DNA: TGTGCCAGCACCTCGACAGGGAGAGACTACGAGCAGTACTTC. It encodes CASTSTGRDYEQYF.

The chain is built from TRBV28 and TRBJ1-5; maybe TRBD1 (5 bases). Germline CDR1 reads MDHEN; CDR2 reads SYDVKM. Between the trimmed V and J ends, which lost 3 bases and 3 bases, there was a span of 12 bases. The CDR3 has 15 residues. The CDR3 region has the DNA TGTGCCAGCAGTTTTGGCCTGGGGGACAATCAGCCCCAGCATTTT. Amino acid sequence: CASSFGLGDNQPQHF.

J is TRBJ2-7 and V is TRBV11-2, with D perhaps matching TRBD1 (5 bases). The CDR3 spans 15 residues. The germline gives CDR1 SGHAT, CDR2 FQNNGV. Trimming took 0 bases from V and 2 from J, leaving 11 bases between them. The CDR3 is CASSLDPGRAYEQYF. CDR3 coding DNA: TGTGCCAGCAGCTTAGATCCCGGCAGGGCCTACGAGCAGTACTTC. Full variable domain (rest looked up from reference TRBV11-2 and TRBJ2-7): EAGVAQSPRYKIIEKRQSVAFWCNPISGHATLYWYQQILGQGPKLLIQFQNNGVVDDSQLPKDRFSAERLKGVDSTLKIQPAKLEDSAVYLCASSLDPGRAYEQYFGPGTRLTVT.

The chain combines TRBV24-1 with TRBJ1-1; D unresolved. Germline V gives CDR1 KGHDR, CDR2 SFDVKD. This CDR3 region has 13 residues. The V end was cut by 5 bases, the J end by 0 bases, with 6 bases between. CDR3 protein: CATSGRLNTEAFF. CDR3 coding DNA: TGTGCCACCAGTGGACGGTTGAACACTGAAGCTTTCTTT.

The chain carries TRBV6-6 and TRBJ1-2, with D unresolved. The CDR3 runs to 12 residues. Germline values: CDR1 MNHNY, CDR2 SVGAGI (reference sequence). V gave up 2 bases and J gave up 7 bases, with 8 bases separating them. The CDR3 nucleotides read TGTGCCAGCAGTTACCCCACGGGTGGCTACACCTTC. Translating gives CASSYPTGGYTF.